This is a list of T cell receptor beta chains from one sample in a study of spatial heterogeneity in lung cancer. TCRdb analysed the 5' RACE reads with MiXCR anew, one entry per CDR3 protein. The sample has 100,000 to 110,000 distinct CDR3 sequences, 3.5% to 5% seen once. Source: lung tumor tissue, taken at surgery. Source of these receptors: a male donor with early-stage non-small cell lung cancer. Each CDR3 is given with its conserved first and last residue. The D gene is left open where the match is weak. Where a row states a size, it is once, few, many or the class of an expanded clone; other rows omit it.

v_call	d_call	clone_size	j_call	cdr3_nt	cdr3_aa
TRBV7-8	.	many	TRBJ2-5	TGTGCCAGCAGCTTTGTGGGACAAGAGACCCAGTACTTC	CASSFVGQETQYF
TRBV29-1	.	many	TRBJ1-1	TGCAGCGTCGGGGGGCGGAGTAGGGAAGCTTTCTTT	CSVGGRSREAFF
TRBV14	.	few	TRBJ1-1	TGTGCCAGCAGCCCTGGGAGCTCGGGGTATTTGAACACTGAAGCTTTCTTT	CASSPGSSGYLNTEAFF
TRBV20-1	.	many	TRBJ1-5	TGCAGTGCTAGTTTCCCCGGGAGCAATCAGCCCCAGCATTTT	CSASFPGSNQPQHF
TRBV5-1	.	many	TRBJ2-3	TGCGCCAGCAGCTTGGATCCGGGGTCTAGCACAGATACGCAGTATTTT	CASSLDPGSSTDTQYF
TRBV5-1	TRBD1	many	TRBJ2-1	TGCGCCAGCAGCTTGGAAGGGGACAGGACCAGACAGTTCTTC	CASSLEGDRTRQFF
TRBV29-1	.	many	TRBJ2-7	TGCAGCGCCCTGGGGGCGGATGACTACGAGCAGTACTTC	CSALGADDYEQYF
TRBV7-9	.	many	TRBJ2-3	TGTGCCAGCAGCTTTTCGACAGGCTTGCGCACAGATACGCAGTATTTT	CASSFSTGLRTDTQYF
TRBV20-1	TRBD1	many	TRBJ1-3	TGCAGTATGATAACAGGGGATGGAAACACCATATATTTT	CSMITGDGNTIYF
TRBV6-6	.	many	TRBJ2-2	TGTGCCAGCAGTTACCTGAGAAATTTGGACACCGGGGAGCTGTTTTTT	CASSYLRNLDTGELFF
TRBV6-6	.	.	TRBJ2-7	TGTGCCAGCAACCATAGCGGATCTCCATACGAGCAGTACTTC	CASNHSGSPYEQYF
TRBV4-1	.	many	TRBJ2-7	TGCGCCAGCAGCCCAATAGAGCGAGTAACCTACGAGCAGTACTTC	CASSPIERVTYEQYF
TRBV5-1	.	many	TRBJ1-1	TGCGCCAGCAGCTTGGGGTCCGGCATGAACACTGAAGCTTTCTTT	CASSLGSGMNTEAFF
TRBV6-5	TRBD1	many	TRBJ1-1	TGTGCCAGCAGCCCCGGGACAGGCTTGACTGAAGCTTTCTTT	CASSPGTGLTEAFF
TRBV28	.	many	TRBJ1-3	TGTGCCAGCAGTTTATTTACCCGGGCTGGAAACACCATATATTTT	CASSLFTRAGNTIYF
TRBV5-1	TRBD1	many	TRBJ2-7	TGCGCCAGCAGCTTCACAGGGGACGGGTACGAGCAGTACTTC	CASSFTGDGYEQYF
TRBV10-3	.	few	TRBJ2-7	TGTGCCGCCCGAGCCCGGTCGGGCTACGAGCAGTACTTC	CAARARSGYEQYF
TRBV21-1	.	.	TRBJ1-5	TGTGCCAGCAGCCCCCGACGCGGGACAGTCTTTAGCAATCAGCCCCAGCATTTT	CASSPRRGTVFSNQPQHF
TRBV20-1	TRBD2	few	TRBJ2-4	TGCAGTGCTAGAGATTTACGGGGGGAAAACATTCAGTACTTC	CSARDLRGENIQYF
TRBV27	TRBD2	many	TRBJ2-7	TGTGCCAGCAGCCCACTGGGACTAGCGGGAGATTACGAGCAGTACTTC	CASSPLGLAGDYEQYF
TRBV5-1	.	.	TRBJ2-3	TGCGCCAGCGGAATGGAAGCAGATACGCAGTATTTT	CASGMEADTQYF
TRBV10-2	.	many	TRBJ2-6	TGCGCCAGCAGTGAGTCGGGGGTTGCCTCTGGGGCCAACGTCCTGACTTTC	CASSESGVASGANVLTF
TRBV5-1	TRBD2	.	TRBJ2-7	TGCGCCAGCAGTCAGACTAGCGGGAGAGGCGGCGAGCAGTACTTC	CASSQTSGRGGEQYF
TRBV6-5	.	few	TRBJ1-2	TGTGCCAGCAAGATTCCCGGGAACTATGGCTACACCTTC	CASKIPGNYGYTF
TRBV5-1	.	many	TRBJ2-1	TGCGCCAGCAGCTTGGACCCAGATCCAAAATACAATGAGCAGTTCTTC	CASSLDPDPKYNEQFF
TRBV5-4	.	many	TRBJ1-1	TGTGCCAGTTCGGTCTCCATGAACACTGAAGCTTTCTTT	CASSVSMNTEAFF
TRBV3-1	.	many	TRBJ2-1	TGTGCCAGCAGCCACGACTTGAACAATGAGCAGTTCTTC	CASSHDLNNEQFF
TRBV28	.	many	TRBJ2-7	TGTGCCAGCAGTGTCCGGGGAAAACTCGTCTGGCAGTACTTC	CASSVRGKLVWQYF
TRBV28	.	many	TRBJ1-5	TGTGCCAGCAGTGCAAGAGGCAAGCCCCAGCATTTT	CASSARGKPQHF
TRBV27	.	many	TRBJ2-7	TGTGCCATACCCCCGGGACACCTCTACGAGCAGTACTTC	CAIPPGHLYEQYF
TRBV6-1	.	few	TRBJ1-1	TGTGCCAGCAGTGAACTTAGTACGGGGGACACTGAAGCTTTCTTT	CASSELSTGDTEAFF
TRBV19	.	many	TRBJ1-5	TGTGCCAGTAGTGACAGCCCCAATCAGCCCCAGCATTTT	CASSDSPNQPQHF
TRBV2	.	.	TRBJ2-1	TGTGCCAGCAGACTTGACTCTTACTCCTACAATGAGCAGTTCTTC	CASRLDSYSYNEQFF
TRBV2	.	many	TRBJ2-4	TGTGCCAGCAGTGTTTACCCCGAGGGCAAAAACATTCAGTACTTC	CASSVYPEGKNIQYF
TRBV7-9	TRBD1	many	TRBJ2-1	TGTGCCAGCAGCGGACAGGGTGCGGATGAGCAGTTCTTC	CASSGQGADEQFF
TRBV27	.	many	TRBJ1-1	TGTGCCAGCAGTTTTTGGGGGGACAACACTGAAGCTTTCTTT	CASSFWGDNTEAFF
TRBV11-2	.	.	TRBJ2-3	TGTGCCAGCAGCTTAGGGTCTCCTAATCGAGATACGCAGTATTTT	CASSLGSPNRDTQYF
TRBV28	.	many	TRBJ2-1	TGTGCCAGCAAGCAATCCGGGGGTGAGCAGTTCTTC	CASKQSGGEQFF
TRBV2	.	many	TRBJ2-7	TGTGCCAGCAGTGAAGCCCAGGGCTACGAGCAGTACTTC	CASSEAQGYEQYF
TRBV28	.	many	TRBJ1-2	.	CASSLFGTGAAF
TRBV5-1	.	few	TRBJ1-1	TGCGCCAGCAGCTTATCGGCAGGGGAGAACACTGAAGCTTTCTTT	CASSLSAGENTEAFF
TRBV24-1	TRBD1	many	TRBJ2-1	TGTGCCCTTCCAGGACAGGGGTCCTACAATGAGCAGTTCTTC	CALPGQGSYNEQFF
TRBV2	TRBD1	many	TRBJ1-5	TGTGCCAGCAGTCCTCTAAGGGACAGCGGTCAGCCCCAGCATTTT	CASSPLRDSGQPQHF
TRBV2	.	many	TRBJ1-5	TGTGCCAGCAGAAAGACAGGCGACCCTAATAGCAATCAGCCCCAGCATTTT	CASRKTGDPNSNQPQHF
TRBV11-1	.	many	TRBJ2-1	TGTGCCAGCAGCTTAAAAGGAGGAACCTACAATGAGCAGTTCTTC	CASSLKGGTYNEQFF
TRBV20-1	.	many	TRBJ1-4	TGCAGTGTTTCCCCTGCAACTAATGAAAAACTGTTTTTT	CSVSPATNEKLFF
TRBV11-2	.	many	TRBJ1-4	TGTGCCAGCAGCTTAGCCGGGGAAAAACTGTTTTTT	CASSLAGEKLFF
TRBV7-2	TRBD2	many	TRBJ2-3	TGTGCCAGCAGCTTAAGGGGACTAGCGGGCGCAGATACGCAGTATTTT	CASSLRGLAGADTQYF
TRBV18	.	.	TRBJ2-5	TGTGCCAGCTCAAATCTGGCGTGGAGCCGCCAAGAGACCCAGTACTTC	CASSNLAWSRQETQYF
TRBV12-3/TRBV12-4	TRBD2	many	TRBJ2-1	TGTGCCAGCAGTTTGGCCGGGGGGTACTACAATGAGCAGTTCTTC	CASSLAGGYYNEQFF